This record covers a single T cell receptor (beta chain). This sample is drawn from a study of blood T cells in healthy people across ages. Alongside a J-beta primer mix, a sample-barcoded 5' primer served in a second PCR lasting 7 to 11 cycles. One entry per CDR3 protein results from TCRdb running MiXCR on the 5' RACE reads. The table includes roughly 560,000 distinct CDR3 sequences, more than 20% detected once. These sequences were also reported in another study, on T cells of mothers and their children. In that study: When mothers and children were related, their normalized repertoire overlap, which was always slightly higher, did not differ significantly from that of unrelated pairs.

Sequencing was done on a sample of blood. The sequence was obtained from a boy aged 5-17 years in good health.

The DNA for the CDR3 is TGTGCCAGCAGTCCGGGGACTGACTACTACGAGCAGTACTTC. Protein product: CASSPGTDYYEQYF. V usage is TRBV7-8 and J usage is TRBJ2-7, with a tentative D call TRBD2 (6 bases). There are 14 residues in the CDR3. V lost 6 bases to trimming and J lost 3 bases, with 15 bases between them. Germline V CDR1 and CDR2: SGHVS, FQNEAQ.